The rows below give T cell receptor beta chains drawn from one sample of a study of PD-1 blockade in mismatch repair-deficient tumors. Sequencing used immunoSEQ multiplex PCR; TCRdb keeps in-frame clones, though not all of them. This sample has about 63,000 clones; approximately 90% occur once, and the top ten carry more than 11%. The material was peripheral blood, obtained 52 weeks after starting pembrolizumab. These receptors were obtained from an adult with mismatch repair-deficient cancer. Both conserved end residues are part of each CDR3. The size entry is marked missing in some rows and otherwise reads once, few, many or a size class.

V: TRBV28
size: .
CDR3: CASSSASGRTNIQYF

V: TRBV4-2
size: .
CDR3: CASSQEPGGTGSEKLFF

V: TRBV11-1
size: .
CDR3: CASSLAASGNTIYF

V: TRBV29-1
size: .
CDR3: CSGWTSGTYEQYF

V: TRBV5-6
size: medium-sized
CDR3: CASSLWGEDTEAFF

V: TRBV19
size: .
CDR3: CASSIDRAGGGMNTEAFF

V: TRBV18
size: few
CDR3: CASSPGQGYSNQPQHF

V: TRBV7-9
size: .
CDR3: CASSFPGWANVLTF

V: TRBV7-6
size: .
CDR3: CASSLAGSNYGYTF

V: TRBV2
size: .
CDR3: CASSERAGSSIGELFF

V: TRBV21-1
size: .
CDR3: CASSKEPTNYKKLFF

V: TRBV6-1
size: .
CDR3: CASSDSPWSYEQYF

V: TRBV7-9
size: .
CDR3: CASSQGAAGNTIYF

V: TRBV6-1
size: few
CDR3: CASGGLDTYNEQFF

V: TRBV4-1
size: .
CDR3: CASSPHRNYGYTF

V: TRBV11-3
size: .
CDR3: CASSLVAGERKFF

V: TRBV7-8
size: .
CDR3: CASSLLGIGGELFF

V: TRBV19
size: .
CDR3: CASSWRGLNTEAFF

V: TRBV27
size: .
CDR3: CASSLRDRGSYEQYF

V: TRBV15
size: .
CDR3: CATSSGTPTSNTEAFF

V: TRBV9
size: .
CDR3: CASSVGEWPQETQYF

V: TRBV28
size: once
CDR3: CASSLRRTGASTDTQYF

V: TRBV13
size: .
CDR3: CASSFLTANTEAFF

V: TRBV7-2
size: .
CDR3: CASSLSAGSYEQYF

V: TRBV14
size: .
CDR3: CASSHGGELFF

V: TRBV28
size: once
CDR3: CASSSGTGYLLDEQFF

V: TRBV6-1
size: .
CDR3: CASRGGTSGRNEQFF

V: TRBV30
size: .
CDR3: CAWSLHSGKHEQYF

V: TRBV4-3
size: .
CDR3: CASSLKSGGNYEQYF

V: TRBV7-6
size: .
CDR3: CASSLAGEGGELFF

V: TRBV4-3
size: .
CDR3: CASSQVLAGYDYEQYF

V: TRBV9
size: .
CDR3: CASSPGGTGGKAKLFF

V: TRBV19
size: once
CDR3: CASKGEREPNQPQHF

V: TRBV13
size: .
CDR3: CASSPGLAGPPSEQYF

V: TRBV2
size: .
CDR3: CASSVAGVGNEQFF

V: TRBV4-2
size: once
CDR3: CASSHSGGEETQYF

V: TRBV7-6
size: once
CDR3: CASSLSKGTQGRDEKLFF

V: TRBV4-1
size: .
CDR3: CASSPFGGGSRYEQFF

V: TRBV10-3
size: .
CDR3: CAISEMTGQGPGGYTF

V: TRBV11-2
size: .
CDR3: CATSPGAGAAGYEQYF

V: TRBV13
size: .
CDR3: CASSLLARAGDTGELFF

V: TRBV5-8
size: .
CDR3: CASSLGLGSPYDTGELFF